This T cell receptor (beta chain) was profiled in a study of OX40 agonist ivuxolimab in advanced cancers. Study observations and caveats: The CD4+ and CD8+ T cells in the blood had expanded clonally by week 6 at 0.1 to 3.0 mg/kg. Fewer expanded clones were found on average in CD4+ than in CD8+ T cells.

Sequenced by immunoSEQ multiplex PCR; TCRdb stores in-frame clones only, minus some. The table shows almost 90,000 clones, with approximately 91% occurring only once. CDR1 and CDR2 (germline): KGHSH, LQKENI. Trimming pared 5 bases from V and 0 bases from J, leaving 11 bases between. This CDR3 spans 15 amino acids. With respect to this clone: Its target is unknown.

The sequence was obtained from an adult with an advanced solid tumor such as melanoma, head and neck, liver or kidney cancer. The genes are TRBV18 and TRBJ1-3; the D gene is possibly TRBD1 (6 bases). This sample comprised CD4+ or CD8+ T cells sorted from blood, obtained in a trial of the OX40 agonist ivuxolimab. In DNA, the CDR3 is TGTGCCAGCTCAATGACAGGTGTCTCTGGAAACACCATATATTTT. Translating it yields CASSMTGVSGNTIYF.